Listed below are T cell receptor beta chains from one sample, sequenced in a study of blood T cell repertoires in COVID-19. Some clones are missing from TCRdb's copy, which holds only in-frame ones; the method was immunoSEQ multiplex PCR. Found here are 150,000 to 200,000 clones, over 70% of them singletons; the top ten hold roughly 4.9%. Sequencing used PBMCs or T cells enriched from blood (not recorded which). Receptor source: a man in his sixties or seventies who had been exposed to COVID-19. The CDR3 runs from the conserved cysteine through the conserved F or W. Fields, in order: CDR3 length, J gene, clone size, D gene, V gene, CDR3 protein, CDR3 DNA. A D gene is named only where the DNA matches it firmly. Clone size, where shown, is once, few, many, or a class for clones that have expanded.

11 TRBJ2-1 once NA TRBV10-3 CAISQAFEQFF TGTGCCATCTCCCAAGCTTTTGAGCAGTTCTTC
15 TRBJ1-4 NA NA TRBV23-1 CASSQSARGGEKLFF TGCGCCAGCAGTCAATCTGCCAGGGGCGGTGAAAAACTGTTTTTT
13 TRBJ1-2 few TRBD1 TRBV19 CASSPLTGNGYTF TGTGCCAGTAGTCCTCTGACAGGGAATGGCTACACCTTC
14 TRBJ1-4 once TRBD1 TRBV5-1 CASSLGQGQEKLFF TGCGCCAGCAGCTTGGGACAGGGGCAAGAAAAACTGTTTTTT
13 TRBJ1-2 NA TRBD1 TRBV6-5 CASRDRENYGYTF TGTGCCAGCAGGGACAGGGAAAACTATGGCTACACCTTC
20 TRBJ2-1 NA TRBD2 TRBV4-3 CASSQGDGLAGFTSYNEQFF TGCGCCAGCAGCCAAGGCGATGGACTAGCGGGGTTTACCTCCTACAATGAGCAGTTCTTC
15 TRBJ2-5 NA TRBD2 TRBV29-1 CSAEGLAGLQETQYF TGCAGCGCCGAGGGACTAGCGGGCCTCCAAGAGACCCAGTACTTC
15 TRBJ2-5 once NA TRBV3-1/TRBV3-2 CASSPRRLVGETQYF TGTGCCAGCAGCCCCCGGCGACTGGTCGGAGAGACCCAGTACTTC
15 TRBJ1-3 NA NA TRBV24-1 CATSDPGDSGNTIYF TGTGCCACCAGTGACCCGGGAGACTCTGGAAACACCATATATTTT
13 TRBJ1-1 NA NA TRBV30 CAWSVGGGTEAFF TGTGCCTGGAGTGTCGGGGGAGGCACTGAAGCTTTCTTT
13 TRBJ1-2 once TRBD1 TRBV5-1 CASSPGQNYGYTF TGCGCCAGCAGCCCGGGACAGAACTATGGCTACACCTTC
13 TRBJ1-4 NA NA TRBV5-1 CASSDTGIRGLFF TGCGCCAGCAGCGACACAGGGATTCGAGGACTGTTTTTT
13 TRBJ1-1 NA NA TRBV6-2/TRBV6-3 CASSYVMNTEAFF TGTGCCAGCAGTTACGTCATGAACACTGAAGCTTTCTTT
17 TRBJ2-2 few NA TRBV15 CATSRDWGRGNTGELFF TGTGCCACCAGCAGAGATTGGGGAAGGGGTAACACCGGGGAGCTGTTTTTT
12 TRBJ2-5 NA NA TRBV28 CASSQGQETQYF TGTGCCAGCAGTCAGGGCCAGGAGACCCAGTACTTC
12 TRBJ2-7 NA TRBD1 TRBV3-1/TRBV3-2 CASSPYRGEQYF TGTGCCAGCAGCCCTTACAGGGGCGAGCAGTACTTC
16 TRBJ2-1 NA TRBD1 TRBV29-1 CSVEATGQGARNEQFF TGCAGCGTTGAAGCCACCGGACAGGGGGCGCGGAATGAGCAGTTCTTC
14 TRBJ1-4 NA TRBD1 TRBV19 CASSTGTGNEKLFF TGTGCCAGTAGTACCGGGACAGGGAATGAAAAACTGTTTTTT